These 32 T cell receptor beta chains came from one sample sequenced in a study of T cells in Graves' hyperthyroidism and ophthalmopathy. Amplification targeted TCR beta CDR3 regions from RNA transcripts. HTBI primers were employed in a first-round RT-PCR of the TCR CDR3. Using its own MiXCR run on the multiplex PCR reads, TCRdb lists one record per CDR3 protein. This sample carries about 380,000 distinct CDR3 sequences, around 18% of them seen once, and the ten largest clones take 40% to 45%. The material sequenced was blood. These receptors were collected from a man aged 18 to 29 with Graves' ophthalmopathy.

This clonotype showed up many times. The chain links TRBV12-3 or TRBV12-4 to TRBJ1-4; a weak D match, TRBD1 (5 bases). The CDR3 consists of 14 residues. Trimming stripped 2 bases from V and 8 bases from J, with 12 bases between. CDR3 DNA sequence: TGTGCCAGCAGTTTACGCCAGGGACGAGAAAAACTGTTTTTT. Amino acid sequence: CASSLRQGREKLFF.

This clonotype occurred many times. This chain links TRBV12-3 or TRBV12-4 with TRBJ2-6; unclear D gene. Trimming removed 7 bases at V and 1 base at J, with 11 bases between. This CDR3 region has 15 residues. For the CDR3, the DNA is TGTGCCAGCACCCTCACACATTCTGGGGCCAACGTCCTGACTTTC. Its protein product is CASTLTHSGANVLTF.

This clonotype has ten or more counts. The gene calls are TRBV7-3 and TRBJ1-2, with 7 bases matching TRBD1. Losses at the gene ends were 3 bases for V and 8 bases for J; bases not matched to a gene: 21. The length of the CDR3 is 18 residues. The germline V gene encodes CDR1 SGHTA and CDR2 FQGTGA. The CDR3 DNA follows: TGTGCCAGCAGCTTTCTAGAGGGAATTAGGGGGCTCCCTGGGGGCTACACCTTC. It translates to CASSFLEGIRGLPGGYTF.

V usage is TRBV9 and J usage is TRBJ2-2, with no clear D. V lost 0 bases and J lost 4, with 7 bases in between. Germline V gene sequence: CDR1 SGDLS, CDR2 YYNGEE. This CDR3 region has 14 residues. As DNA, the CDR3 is TGTGCCAGCAGCGTAGGGGGATCCACCGGGGAGCTGTTTTTT. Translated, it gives CASSVGGSTGELFF.

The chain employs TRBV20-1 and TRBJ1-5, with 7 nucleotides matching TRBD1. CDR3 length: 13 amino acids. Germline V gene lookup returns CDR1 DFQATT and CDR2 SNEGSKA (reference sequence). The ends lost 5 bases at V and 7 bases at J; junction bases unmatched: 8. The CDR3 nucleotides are TGCAGTGCTCGAGGGGGCGACGGACAGCCCCAGCATTTT. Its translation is CSARGGDGQPQHF.

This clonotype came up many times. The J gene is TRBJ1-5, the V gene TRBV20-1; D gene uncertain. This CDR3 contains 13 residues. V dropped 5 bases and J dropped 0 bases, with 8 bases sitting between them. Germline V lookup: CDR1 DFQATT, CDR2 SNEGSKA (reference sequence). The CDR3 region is CSAGVNSNQPQHF. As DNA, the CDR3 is TGCAGTGCTGGGGTGAATAGCAATCAGCCCCAGCATTTT.

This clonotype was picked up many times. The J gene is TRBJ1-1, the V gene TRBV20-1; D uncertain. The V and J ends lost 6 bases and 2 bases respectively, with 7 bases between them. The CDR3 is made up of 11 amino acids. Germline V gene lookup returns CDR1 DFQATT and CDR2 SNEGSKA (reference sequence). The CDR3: CSADTNTEAFF. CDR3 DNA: TGCAGTGCCGACACTAACACTGAAGCTTTCTTT.

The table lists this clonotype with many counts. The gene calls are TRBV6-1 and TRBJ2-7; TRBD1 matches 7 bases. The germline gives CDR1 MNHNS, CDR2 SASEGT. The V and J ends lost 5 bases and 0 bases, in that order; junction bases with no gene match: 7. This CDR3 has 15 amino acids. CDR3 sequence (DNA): TGTGCCAGCAGTTTCGGGACAGCAAGCTCCTACGAGCAGTACTTC. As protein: CASSFGTASSYEQYF.

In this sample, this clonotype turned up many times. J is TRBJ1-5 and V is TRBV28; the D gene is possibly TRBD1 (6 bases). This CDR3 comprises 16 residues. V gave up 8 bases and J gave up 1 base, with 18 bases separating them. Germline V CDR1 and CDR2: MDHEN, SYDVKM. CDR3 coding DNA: TGTGCCAGCTGCCTCGGGGGGGGGCTGAGCAATCAGCCCCAGCATTTT. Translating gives CASCLGGGLSNQPQHF.

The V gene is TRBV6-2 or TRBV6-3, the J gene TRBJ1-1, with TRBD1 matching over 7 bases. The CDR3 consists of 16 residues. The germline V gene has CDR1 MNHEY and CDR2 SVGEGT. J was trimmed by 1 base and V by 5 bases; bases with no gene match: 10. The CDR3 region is CASSQYLGGQNTEAFF. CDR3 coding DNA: TGTGCCAGCAGTCAGTATTTAGGGGGCCAGAACACTGAAGCTTTCTTT.

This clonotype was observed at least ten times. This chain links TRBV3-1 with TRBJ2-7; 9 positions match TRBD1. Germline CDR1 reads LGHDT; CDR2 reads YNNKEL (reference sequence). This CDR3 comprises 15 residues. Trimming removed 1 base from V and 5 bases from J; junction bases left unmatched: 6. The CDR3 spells CASSQVGTGMNEQYF. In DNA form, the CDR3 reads TGTGCCAGCAGCCAAGTCGGGACAGGGATGAACGAGCAGTACTTC.

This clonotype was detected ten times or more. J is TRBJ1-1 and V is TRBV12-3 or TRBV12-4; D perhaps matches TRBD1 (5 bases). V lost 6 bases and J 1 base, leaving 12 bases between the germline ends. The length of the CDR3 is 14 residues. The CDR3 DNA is TGTGCCAGCAGGCCAGGGCTGGGGAACACTGAAGCTTTCTTT. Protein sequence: CASRPGLGNTEAFF.

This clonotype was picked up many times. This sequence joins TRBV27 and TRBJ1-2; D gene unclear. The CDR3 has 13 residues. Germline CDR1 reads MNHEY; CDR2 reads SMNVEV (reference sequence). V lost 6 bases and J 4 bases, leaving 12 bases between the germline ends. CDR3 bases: TGTGCCAGCAGCCTGAAGGGTGGCTATGGCTACACCTTC. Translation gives CASSLKGGYGYTF.

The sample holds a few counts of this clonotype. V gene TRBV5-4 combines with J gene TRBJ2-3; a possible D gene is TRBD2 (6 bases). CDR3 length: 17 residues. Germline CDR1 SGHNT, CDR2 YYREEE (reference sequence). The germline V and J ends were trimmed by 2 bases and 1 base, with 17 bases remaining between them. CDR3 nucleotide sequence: TGTGCCAGCAGCTTCCCCTCTAGCGAGTTTGGCACAGATACGCAGTATTTT. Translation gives CASSFPSSEFGTDTQYF.

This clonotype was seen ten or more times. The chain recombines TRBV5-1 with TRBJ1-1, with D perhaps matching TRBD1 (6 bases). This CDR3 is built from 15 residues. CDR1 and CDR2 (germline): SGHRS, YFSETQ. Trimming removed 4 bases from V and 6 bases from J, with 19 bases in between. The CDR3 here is CASSEGQFGSAEAFF. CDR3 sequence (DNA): TGCGCCAGCAGCGAGGGACAATTCGGGTCCGCTGAAGCTTTCTTT.

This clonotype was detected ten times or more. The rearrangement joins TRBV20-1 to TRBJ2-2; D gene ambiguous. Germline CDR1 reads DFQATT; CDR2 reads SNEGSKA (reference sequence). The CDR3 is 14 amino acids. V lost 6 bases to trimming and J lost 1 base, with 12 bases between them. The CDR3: CSAPGSRNTGELFF. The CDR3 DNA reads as TGCAGTGCCCCTGGGTCCAGGAACACCGGGGAGCTGTTTTTT.

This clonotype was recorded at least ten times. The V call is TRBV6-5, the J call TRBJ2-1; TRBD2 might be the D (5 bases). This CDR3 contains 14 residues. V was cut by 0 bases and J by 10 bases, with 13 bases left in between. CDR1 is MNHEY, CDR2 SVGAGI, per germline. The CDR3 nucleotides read TGTGCCAGCAGTTACTCAGGAGGTCTGGGCGAGCAGTTCTTC. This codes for CASSYSGGLGEQFF.

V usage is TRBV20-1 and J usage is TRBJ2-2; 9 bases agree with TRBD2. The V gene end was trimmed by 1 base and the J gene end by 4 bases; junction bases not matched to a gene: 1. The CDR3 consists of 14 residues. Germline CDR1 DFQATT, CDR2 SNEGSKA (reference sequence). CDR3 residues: CSARGGGATGELFF. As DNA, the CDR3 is TGCAGTGCTAGAGGCGGGGGGGCCACCGGGGAGCTGTTTTTT.

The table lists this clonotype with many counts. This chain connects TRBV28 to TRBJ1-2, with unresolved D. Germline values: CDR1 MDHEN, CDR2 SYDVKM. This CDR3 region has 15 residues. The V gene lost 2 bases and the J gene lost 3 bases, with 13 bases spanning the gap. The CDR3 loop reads CASSLVSRRDYGYTF. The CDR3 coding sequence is TGTGCCAGCAGTTTAGTATCGAGGCGGGACTATGGCTACACCTTC.

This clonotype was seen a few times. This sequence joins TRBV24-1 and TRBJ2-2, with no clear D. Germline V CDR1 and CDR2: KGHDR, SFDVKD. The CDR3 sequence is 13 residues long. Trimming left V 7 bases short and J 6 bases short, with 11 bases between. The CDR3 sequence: CATREEYPGELFF. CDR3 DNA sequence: TGTGCCACCAGAGAAGAGTACCCCGGGGAGCTGTTTTTT.

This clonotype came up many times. The CDR3 nucleotides read TGCGCCAGCAGCCTCCCGGACGGGGACGCTTTCTTT. It translates to CASSLPDGDAFF. This chain joins TRBV4-1 and TRBJ1-1; a weak D match, TRBD1 (5 bases). This CDR3 has 12 residues. Germline CDR1 and CDR2: MGHRA and YSYEKL. Trimming cost V 4 bases and J 11 bases, with 14 bases left between them.

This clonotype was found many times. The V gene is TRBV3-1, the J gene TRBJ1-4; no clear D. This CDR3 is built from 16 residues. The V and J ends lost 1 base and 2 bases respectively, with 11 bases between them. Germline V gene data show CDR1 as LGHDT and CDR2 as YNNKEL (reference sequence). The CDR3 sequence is CASSQGPGATNEKLFF. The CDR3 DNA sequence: TGTGCCAGCAGCCAAGGCCCTGGAGCGACTAATGAAAAACTGTTTTTT.

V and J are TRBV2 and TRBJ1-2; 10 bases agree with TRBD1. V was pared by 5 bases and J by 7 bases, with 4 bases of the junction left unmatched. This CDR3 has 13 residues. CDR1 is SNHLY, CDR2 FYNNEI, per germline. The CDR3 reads CASSTGQGVGYTF. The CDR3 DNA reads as TGTGCCAGCAGTACAGGACAGGGGGTTGGCTACACCTTC.

The CDR3, as DNA: TGTGCCAGCAACCTCCCGAGTGGAGAGCAGTTCTTC. Amino acids: CASNLPSGEQFF. The gene calls are TRBV28 and TRBJ2-1; D gene unclear. The germline V gene has CDR1 MDHEN and CDR2 SYDVKM. This CDR3 comprises 12 residues. Deletions cut 7 bases from V and 10 bases from J, with 14 bases between.

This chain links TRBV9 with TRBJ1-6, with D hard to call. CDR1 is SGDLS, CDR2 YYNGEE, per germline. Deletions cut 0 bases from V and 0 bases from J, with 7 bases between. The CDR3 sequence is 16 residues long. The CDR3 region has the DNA TGTGCCAGCAGCGTAGGGCTTAGCTCCTATAATTCACCCCTCCACTTT. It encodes CASSVGLSSYNSPLHF. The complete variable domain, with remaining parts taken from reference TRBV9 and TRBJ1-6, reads DSGVTQTPKHLITATGQRVTLRCSPRSGDLSVYWYQQSLDQGLQFLIQYYNGEERAKGNILERFSAQQFPDLHSELNLSSLELGDSALYFCASSVGLSSYNSPLHFGNGTRLTVT.

The CDR3 sequence: CASSNNRDRGNYGYTF. CDR3 bases: TGTGCCAGCAGCAACAACCGGGACAGGGGTAACTATGGCTACACCTTC. J is TRBJ1-2 and V is TRBV9, with 10 bases lining up with TRBD1. CDR3 size: 16 residues. Germline values: CDR1 SGDLS, CDR2 YYNGEE. Trimming cost V 4 bases and J 1 base; bases outside gene matches: 7.

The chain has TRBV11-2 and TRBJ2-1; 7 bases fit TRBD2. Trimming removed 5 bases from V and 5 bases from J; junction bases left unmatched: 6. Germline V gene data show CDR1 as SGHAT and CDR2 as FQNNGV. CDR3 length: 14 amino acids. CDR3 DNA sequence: TGTGCCAGCAGCCAGCTGCGGGGGAACAATGAGCAGTTCTTC. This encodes CASSQLRGNNEQFF.

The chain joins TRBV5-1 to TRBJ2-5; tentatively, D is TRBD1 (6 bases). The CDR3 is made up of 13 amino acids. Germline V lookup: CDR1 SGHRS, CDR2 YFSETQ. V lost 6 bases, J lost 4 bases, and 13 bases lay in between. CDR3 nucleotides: TGCGCCAGCACACAACAGGGTTTAGAGACCCAGTACTTC. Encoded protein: CASTQQGLETQYF.

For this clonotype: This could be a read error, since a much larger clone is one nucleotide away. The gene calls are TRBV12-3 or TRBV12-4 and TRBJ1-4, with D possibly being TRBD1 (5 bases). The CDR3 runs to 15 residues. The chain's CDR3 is CASSRDVGTSEKLFF. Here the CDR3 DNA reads TGTGCCAGCAGCCGGGACGTTGGAACTAGTGAAAAACTGTTTTTT.

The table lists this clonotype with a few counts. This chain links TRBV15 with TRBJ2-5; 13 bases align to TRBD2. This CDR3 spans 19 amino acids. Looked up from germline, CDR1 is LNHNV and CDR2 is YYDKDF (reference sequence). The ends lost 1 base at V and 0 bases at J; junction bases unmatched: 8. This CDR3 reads CATSRGWGLAGKYQETQYF. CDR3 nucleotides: TGTGCCACCAGCAGAGGATGGGGACTAGCGGGGAAGTACCAAGAGACCCAGTACTTC.

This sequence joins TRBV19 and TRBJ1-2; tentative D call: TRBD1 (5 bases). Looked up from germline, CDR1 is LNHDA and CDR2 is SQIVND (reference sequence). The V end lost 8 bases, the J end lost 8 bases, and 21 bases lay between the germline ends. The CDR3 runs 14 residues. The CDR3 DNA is TGTGCCAGTTCCGGGGGTCCTGGAGTCGTCGGCTACACCTTC. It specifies CASSGGPGVVGYTF.

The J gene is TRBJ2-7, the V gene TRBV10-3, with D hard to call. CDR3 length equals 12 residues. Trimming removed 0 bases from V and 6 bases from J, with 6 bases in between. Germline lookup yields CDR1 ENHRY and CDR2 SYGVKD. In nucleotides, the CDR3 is TGTGCCATCAGTGAGTCGCAAGGCGAGCAGTACTTC. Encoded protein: CAISESQGEQYF.